What follows are 18 T cell receptor beta chains derived from one specimen sequenced in a study of blood T cell repertoires in COVID-19. Profiled with immunoSEQ multiplex PCR; TCRdb holds only in-frame clones, not every one. The data contain some 220,000 clones, around four fifths of them singletons. Source material: peripheral blood. These receptors were obtained from a woman aged 55 to 70 who had recovered from COVID-19.

This clone was observed at least ten times. The rearrangement joins TRBV5-4 to TRBJ2-2; D is uncertain. Trimming took off 1 base at V and 6 bases at J, with 4 bases between the two ends. CDR1 is SGHNT and CDR2 is YYREEE in the germline V gene (reference sequence). The CDR3 spans 12 residues. CDR3 protein: CASSLPAGELFF. The DNA of the CDR3 is TGTGCCAGCAGCTTGCCGGCCGGGGAGCTGTTTTTT.

The chain employs TRBV9 and TRBJ1-6, with 7 bases fitting TRBD1. Germline V gene data show CDR1 as SGDLS and CDR2 as YYNGEE. Unmatched junction bases numbered 7, after V lost 0 bases and J lost 10 bases. The CDR3 covers 15 residues. CDR3 loop: CASSVGGGGESPLHF. The CDR3 DNA reads TGTGCCAGCAGCGTAGGAGGGGGCGGAGAGTCACCCCTCCACTTT.

This clone has just one count. A much larger clone lies one base from this, so it may be a read error. Other DNA sequences in this specimen translate into the identical CDR3. The chain couples TRBV7-2 to TRBJ2-1, with TRBD2 matching over 10 bases. CDR3 length equals 15 residues. Unmatched junction bases numbered 1, after V lost 3 bases and J lost 2 bases. Germline V gene sequence: CDR1 SGHTA, CDR2 FQGNSA. CDR3 in amino acids: CASSFSGGAYNEQFF. The CDR3 coding sequence is TGTGCCAGCAGCTTCAGCGGGGGGGCCTACAATGAGCAGTTCTTC.

V usage is TRBV7-8 and J usage is TRBJ2-6; TRBD1 matches 9 bases. The ends lost 2 bases at V and 0 bases at J; junction bases unmatched: 2. The CDR3 is 17 amino acids. Germline V gives CDR1 SGHVS, CDR2 FQNEAQ. This CDR3 reads CASSLTTGGSGANVLTF. The CDR3 region has the DNA TGTGCCAGCAGCTTAACGACAGGGGGCTCTGGGGCCAACGTCCTGACTTTC.

The chain recombines TRBV10-3 with TRBJ1-1, with D perhaps TRBD1 (6 bases). CDR3 size: 15 residues. The V end was cut by 3 bases, the J end by 1 base, with 12 bases between. CDR1 and CDR2 (germline): ENHRY, SYGVKD. As DNA, the CDR3 is TGTGCCATCAGTGAACCGGACAGAGGGAACACTGAAGCTTTCTTT. It encodes CAISEPDRGNTEAFF.

The J gene is TRBJ1-5, the V gene TRBV19, with 11 bases aligning to TRBD1. Looked up from germline, CDR1 is LNHDA and CDR2 is SQIVND (reference sequence). This CDR3 comprises 15 residues. V gave up 6 bases and J gave up 7 bases; unmatched junction bases: 8. The CDR3 is CASRRGQGAGQPQHF. CDR3 DNA: TGTGCCAGTAGACGAGGACAGGGGGCAGGACAGCCCCAGCATTTT.

Only a few counts were recorded for this clone. The chain couples TRBV19 to TRBJ2-7; 13 bases match TRBD2. Germline assignment: CDR1 LNHDA and CDR2 SQIVND (reference sequence). This CDR3 comprises 15 residues. Losses at the gene ends were 5 bases for V and 6 bases for J; bases not matched to a gene: 7. The CDR3 nucleotides are TGTGCCAGTAGTCGGACTAGCGGGGGATTCATCGAGCAGTACTTC. As protein: CASSRTSGGFIEQYF.

The chain uses TRBV6-5 and TRBJ1-5; D perhaps matches TRBD1 (6 bases). Trimming cost V 8 bases and J 3 bases, with 8 bases left between them. This CDR3 is 12 amino acids long. Germline lookup yields CDR1 MNHEY and CDR2 SVGAGI. CDR3 loop: CASGDNNQPQHF. The CDR3, as DNA: TGTGCCAGCGGGGACAACAATCAGCCCCAGCATTTT.

This clone was found once. The CDR3 sequence is CASSSTGGTEAFF. DNA for the CDR3: TGTGCCAGCAGTTCGACTGGGGGGACTGAAGCTTTCTTT. This chain joins TRBV12-3 or TRBV12-4 and TRBJ1-1; possibly TRBD1 for D (5 bases). The CDR3 has 13 residues. Between the trimmed V and J ends, which lost 4 bases and 5 bases, there was a span of 11 bases.

The V and J genes are TRBV13 and TRBJ1-5, with 7 bases aligning to TRBD1. After removal of 0 bases from V and 3 bases from J, the junction contained 2 bases not matched to a gene. CDR3 length: 15 residues. CDR1 PRHDT and CDR2 FYEKMQ come from the germline V gene (reference sequence). CDR3 in DNA: TGTGCCAGCAGCTTAGGGCAGGGGGACAATCAGCCCCAGCATTTT. This translates into CASSLGQGDNQPQHF.

This chain connects TRBV10-3 to TRBJ2-1; 7 bases match TRBD2. CDR1 is ENHRY and CDR2 is SYGVKD in the germline V gene. J gave up 7 bases and V 8 bases, and 8 bases lay outside the gene matches. The CDR3 is 13 amino acids. The DNA for the CDR3 is TGTGCCATCCTAGGGGAGGGTTTGAATGAGCAGTTCTTC. Translating it yields CAILGEGLNEQFF.

The J gene is TRBJ2-2, the V gene TRBV6-5, with D possibly TRBD1 on 6 matching bases. This CDR3 is 15 amino acids long. Per germline, CDR1 MNHEY and CDR2 SVGAGI. Trimming took off 2 bases at V and 6 bases at J, with 13 bases between the two ends. Here the CDR3 reads CASSYQGQFAGELFF. CDR3 in DNA: TGTGCCAGCAGTTACCAGGGGCAGTTTGCCGGGGAGCTGTTTTTT.

This clone is a singleton in its sample. CDR3 DNA sequence: TGTGCCTGCCCCGAGGGGACAGGGGGCACAGATACGCAGTATTTT. This sequence encodes CACPEGTGGTDTQYF. The chain carries TRBV30 and TRBJ2-3; TRBD1 matches 10 bases. Germline values: CDR1 GTSNPN, CDR2 SVGIG (reference sequence). The V and J ends lost 6 bases and 1 base, in that order; junction bases with no gene match: 7. This CDR3 comprises 15 residues.

The genes are TRBV18 and TRBJ1-2, with a possible D match to TRBD1 (5 bases). The germline CDR1 and CDR2 sequences are KGHSH and LQKENI. This CDR3 is built from 14 residues. Trimming removed 0 bases at V and 10 bases at J, with 15 bases between. The CDR3 reads CASSPPPGQGAYTF. The CDR3 bases are TGTGCCAGCTCACCACCACCAGGGCAAGGGGCCTACACCTTC.

The CDR3 region is CASRETDNYGYTF. In DNA form, the CDR3 reads TGTGCCAGCAGAGAGACAGATAACTATGGCTACACCTTC. V usage is TRBV6-5 and J usage is TRBJ1-2, with D possibly matching TRBD1 (5 bases). The germline gives CDR1 MNHEY, CDR2 SVGAGI. This CDR3 region has 13 residues. With 6 bases removed from V and 1 base from J, the gap between germline ends came to 9 bases.

CDR3 sequence reads: CASSLSRTSGNEQYF. CDR3 bases: TGTGCCAGCAGCTTATCCCGGACTAGCGGGAACGAGCAGTACTTC. This chain connects TRBV7-3 to TRBJ2-7; TRBD2 matches at 12 bases. The CDR3 extends over 15 amino acids. V lost 2 bases, J lost 5 bases, and 4 bases stayed unmatched. Germline V CDR1 and CDR2: SGHTA, FQGTGA. The variable domain in full, completed from reference TRBV7-3 and TRBJ2-7, reads GAGVSQTPSNKVTEKGKYVELRCDPISGHTALYWYRQSLGQGPEFLIYFQGTGAADDSGLPNDRFFAVRPEGSVSTLKIQRTERGDSAVYLCASSLSRTSGNEQYFGPGTRLTVT.

In nucleotides, the CDR3 is TGTGCCAGCAGCCAAACGGACAGCTATGGCTACACCTTC. It codes for CASSQTDSYGYTF. J is TRBJ1-2 and V is TRBV14, with D maybe TRBD1 (6 bases). The CDR3 consists of 13 residues. Looked up from germline, CDR1 is SGHDN and CDR2 is FVKESK. V lost 2 bases and J 4 bases, leaving 8 bases between the germline ends. Variable domain in full (rest from reference TRBV14 and TRBJ1-2): EAGVTQFPSHSVIEKGQTVTLRCDPISGHDNLYWYRRVMGKEIKFLLHFVKESKQDESGMPNNRFLAERTGGTYSTLKVQPAELEDSGVYFCASSQTDSYGYTFGSGTRLTVV.

The rearrangement links TRBV7-6 to TRBJ2-7; 9 nucleotides align to TRBD1. CDR3 length: 15 residues. Trimming cost V 5 bases and J 4 bases; bases outside gene matches: 9. Germline lookup yields CDR1 SGHVS and CDR2 FNYEAQ. The CDR3 DNA reads TGTGCCAGCAGCATCTCCGAGGACAGGGGTTACGAGCAGTACTTC. Its protein product is CASSISEDRGYEQYF.